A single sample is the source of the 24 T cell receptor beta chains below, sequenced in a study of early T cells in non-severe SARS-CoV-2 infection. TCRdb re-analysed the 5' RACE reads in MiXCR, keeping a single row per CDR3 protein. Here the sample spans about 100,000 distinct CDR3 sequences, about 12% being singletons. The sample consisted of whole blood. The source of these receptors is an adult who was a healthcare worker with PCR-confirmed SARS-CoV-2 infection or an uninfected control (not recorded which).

This chain's CDR3 is CASSHPTDGEQYF. Here the CDR3 DNA reads TGCGCCAGCAGCCACCCGACCGACGGCGAGCAGTACTTC. J is TRBJ2-7 and V is TRBV4-1; D is unresolved. V gave up 3 bases and J gave up 6 bases, with 12 bases separating them. The CDR3 is made up of 13 amino acids. CDR1 and CDR2 (germline): MGHRA, YSYEKL.

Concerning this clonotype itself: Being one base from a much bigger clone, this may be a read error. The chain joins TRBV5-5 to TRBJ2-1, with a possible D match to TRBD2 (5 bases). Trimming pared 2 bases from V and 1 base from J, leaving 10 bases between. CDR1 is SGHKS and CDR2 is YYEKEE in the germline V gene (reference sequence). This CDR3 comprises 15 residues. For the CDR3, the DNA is TGTGCCAGCAGCTTAGCGGTGAGGTCCTACAATGAGCAGTTCTTC. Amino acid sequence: CASSLAVRSYNEQFF.

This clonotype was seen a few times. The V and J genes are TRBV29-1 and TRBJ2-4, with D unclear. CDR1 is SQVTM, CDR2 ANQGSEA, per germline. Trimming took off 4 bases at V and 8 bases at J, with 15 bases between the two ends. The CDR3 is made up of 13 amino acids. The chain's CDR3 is CSVADTPEDIQYF. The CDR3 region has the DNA TGCAGCGTTGCCGACACACCCGAGGACATTCAGTACTTC.

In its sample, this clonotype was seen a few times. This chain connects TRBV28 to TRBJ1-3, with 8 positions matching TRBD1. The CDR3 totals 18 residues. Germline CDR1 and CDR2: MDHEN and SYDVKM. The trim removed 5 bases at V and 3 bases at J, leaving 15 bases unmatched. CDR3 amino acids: CASSTLWTGPQGGNTIYF. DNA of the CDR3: TGTGCCAGCAGTACCTTGTGGACAGGGCCCCAAGGTGGAAACACCATATATTTT.

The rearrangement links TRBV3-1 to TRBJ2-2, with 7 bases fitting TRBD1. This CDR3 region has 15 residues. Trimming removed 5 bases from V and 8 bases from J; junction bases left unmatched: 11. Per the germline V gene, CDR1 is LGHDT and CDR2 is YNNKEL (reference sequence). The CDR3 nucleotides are TGTGCCAGCAGCACCACAGGGGTCAGCTCGGGGGAGCTGTTTTTT. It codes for CASSTTGVSSGELFF.

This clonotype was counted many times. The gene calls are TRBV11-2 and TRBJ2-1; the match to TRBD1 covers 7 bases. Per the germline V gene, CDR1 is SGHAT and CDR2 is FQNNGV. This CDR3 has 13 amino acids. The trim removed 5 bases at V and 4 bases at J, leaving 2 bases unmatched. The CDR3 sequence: CASSLDRYNEQFF. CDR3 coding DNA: TGTGCCAGCAGCCTGGACAGGTACAATGAGCAGTTCTTC.

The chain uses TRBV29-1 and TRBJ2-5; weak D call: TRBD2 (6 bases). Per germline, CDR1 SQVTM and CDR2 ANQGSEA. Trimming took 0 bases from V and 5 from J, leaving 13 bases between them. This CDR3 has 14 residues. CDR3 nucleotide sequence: TGCAGCGTTGAAGATAGCACTAGCTGGGAGACCCAGTACTTC. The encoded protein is CSVEDSTSWETQYF.

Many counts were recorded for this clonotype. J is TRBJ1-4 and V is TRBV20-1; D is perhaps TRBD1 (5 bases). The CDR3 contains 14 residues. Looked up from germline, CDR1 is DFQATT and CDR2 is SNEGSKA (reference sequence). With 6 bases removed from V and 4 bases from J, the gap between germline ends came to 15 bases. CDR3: CSAPGGAVNEKLFF. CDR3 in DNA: TGCAGTGCACCCGGAGGGGCGGTTAATGAAAAACTGTTTTTT.

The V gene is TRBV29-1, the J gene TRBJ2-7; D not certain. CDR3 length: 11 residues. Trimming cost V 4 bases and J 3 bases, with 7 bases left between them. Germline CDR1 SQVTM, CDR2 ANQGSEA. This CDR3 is CSVVSHYEQYF. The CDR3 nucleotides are TGCAGCGTTGTGTCCCACTACGAGCAGTACTTC.

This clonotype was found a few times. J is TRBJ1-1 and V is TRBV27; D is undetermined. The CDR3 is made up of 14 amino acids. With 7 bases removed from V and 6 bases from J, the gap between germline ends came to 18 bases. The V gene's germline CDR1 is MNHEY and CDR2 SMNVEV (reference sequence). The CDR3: CASNLNSFAAEAFF. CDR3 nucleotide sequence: TGTGCCAGCAACCTCAACAGTTTTGCCGCTGAAGCTTTCTTT.

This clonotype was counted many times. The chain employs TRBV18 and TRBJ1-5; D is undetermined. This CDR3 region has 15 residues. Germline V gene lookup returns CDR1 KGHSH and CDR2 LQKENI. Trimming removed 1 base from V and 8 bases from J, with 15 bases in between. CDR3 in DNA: TGTGCCAGCTCACCACACATGACGGCAACCGAGCCCCAGCATTTT. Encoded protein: CASSPHMTATEPQHF.

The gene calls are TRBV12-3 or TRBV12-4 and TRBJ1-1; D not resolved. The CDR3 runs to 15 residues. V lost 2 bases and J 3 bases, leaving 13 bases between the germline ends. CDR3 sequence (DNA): TGTGCCAGCAGTTTAAGGAGGGTCCGGGACACTGAAGCTTTCTTT. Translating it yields CASSLRRVRDTEAFF.

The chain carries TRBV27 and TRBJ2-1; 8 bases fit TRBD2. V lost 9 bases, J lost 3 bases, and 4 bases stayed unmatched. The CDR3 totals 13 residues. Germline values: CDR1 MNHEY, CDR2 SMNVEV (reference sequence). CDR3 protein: CARPSGGYNEQFF. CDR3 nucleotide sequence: TGTGCCAGGCCCAGCGGGGGCTACAATGAGCAGTTCTTC.

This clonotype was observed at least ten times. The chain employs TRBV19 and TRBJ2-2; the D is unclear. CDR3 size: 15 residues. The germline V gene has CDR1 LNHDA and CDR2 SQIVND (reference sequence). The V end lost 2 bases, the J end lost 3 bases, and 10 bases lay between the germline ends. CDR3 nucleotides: TGTGCCAGTAGTATAAGGTTGGGGTACACCGGGGAGCTGTTTTTT. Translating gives CASSIRLGYTGELFF.

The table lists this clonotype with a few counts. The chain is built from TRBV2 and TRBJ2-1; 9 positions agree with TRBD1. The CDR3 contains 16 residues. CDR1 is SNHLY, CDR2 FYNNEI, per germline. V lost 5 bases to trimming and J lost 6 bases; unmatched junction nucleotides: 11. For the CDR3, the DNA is TGTGCCAGCAGTCCTTCGCGGGACAGGGCAAGCAATGAGCAGTTCTTC. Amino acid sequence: CASSPSRDRASNEQFF.

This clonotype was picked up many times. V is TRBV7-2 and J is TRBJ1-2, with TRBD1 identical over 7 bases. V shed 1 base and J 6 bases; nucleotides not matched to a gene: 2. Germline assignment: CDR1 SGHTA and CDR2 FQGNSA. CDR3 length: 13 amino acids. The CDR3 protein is CASSLDRGDGYTF. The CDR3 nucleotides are TGTGCCAGCAGCTTAGACAGGGGTGATGGCTACACCTTC. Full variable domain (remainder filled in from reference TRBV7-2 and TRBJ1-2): GAGVSQSPSNKVTEKGKDVELRCDPISGHTALYWYRQSLGQGLEFLIYFQGNSAPDKSGLPSDRFSAERTGGSVSTLTIQRTQQEDSAVYLCASSLDRGDGYTFGSGTRLTVV.

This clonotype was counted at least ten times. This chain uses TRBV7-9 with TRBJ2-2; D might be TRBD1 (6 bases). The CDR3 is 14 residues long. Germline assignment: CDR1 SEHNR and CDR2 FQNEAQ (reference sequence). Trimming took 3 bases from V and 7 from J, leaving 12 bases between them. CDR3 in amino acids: CASSFLLDSGELFF. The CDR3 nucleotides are TGTGCCAGCAGCTTCCTACTGGACAGCGGGGAGCTGTTTTTT.

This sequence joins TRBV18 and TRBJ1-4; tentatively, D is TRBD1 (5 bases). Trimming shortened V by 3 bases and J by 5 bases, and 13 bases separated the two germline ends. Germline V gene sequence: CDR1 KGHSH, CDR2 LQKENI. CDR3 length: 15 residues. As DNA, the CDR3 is TGTGCCAGCTCACCGTCCGGGACTCAGAATGAAAAACTGTTTTTT. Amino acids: CASSPSGTQNEKLFF.

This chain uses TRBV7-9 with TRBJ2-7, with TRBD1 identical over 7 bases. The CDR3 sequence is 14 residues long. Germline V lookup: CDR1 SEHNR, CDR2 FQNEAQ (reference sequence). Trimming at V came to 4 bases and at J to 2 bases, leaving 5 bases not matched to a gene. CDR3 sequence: CASSYAGTAYEQYF. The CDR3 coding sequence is TGTGCCAGCAGCTACGCTGGGACAGCCTACGAGCAGTACTTC.

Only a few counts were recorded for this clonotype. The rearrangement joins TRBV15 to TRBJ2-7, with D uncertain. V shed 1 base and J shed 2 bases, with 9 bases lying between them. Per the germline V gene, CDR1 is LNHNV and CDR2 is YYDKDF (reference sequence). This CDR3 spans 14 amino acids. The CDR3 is CATSRAVYPYEQYF. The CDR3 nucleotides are TGTGCCACCAGCAGAGCAGTGTATCCCTACGAGCAGTACTTC. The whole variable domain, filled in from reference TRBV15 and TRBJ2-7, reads DAMVIQNPRYQVTQFGKPVTLSCSQTLNHNVMYWYQQKSSQAPKLLFHYYDKDFNNEADTPDNFQSRRPNTSFCFLDIRSPGLGDTAMYLCATSRAVYPYEQYFGPGTRLTVT.

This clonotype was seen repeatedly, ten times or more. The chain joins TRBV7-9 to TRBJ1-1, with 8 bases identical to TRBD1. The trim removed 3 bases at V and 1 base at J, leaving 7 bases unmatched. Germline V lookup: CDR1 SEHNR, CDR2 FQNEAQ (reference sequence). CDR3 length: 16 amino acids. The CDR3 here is CASSFDRGARNTEAFF. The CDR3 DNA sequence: TGTGCCAGCAGCTTCGACAGGGGCGCCCGGAACACTGAAGCTTTCTTT.

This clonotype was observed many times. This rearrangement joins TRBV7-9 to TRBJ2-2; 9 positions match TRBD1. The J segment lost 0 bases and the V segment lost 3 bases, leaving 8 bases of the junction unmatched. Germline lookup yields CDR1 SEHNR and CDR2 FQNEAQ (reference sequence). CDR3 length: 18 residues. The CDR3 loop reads CASSFRQGVIANTGELFF. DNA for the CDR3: TGTGCCAGCAGCTTCAGACAGGGGGTGATCGCGAACACCGGGGAGCTGTTTTTT.

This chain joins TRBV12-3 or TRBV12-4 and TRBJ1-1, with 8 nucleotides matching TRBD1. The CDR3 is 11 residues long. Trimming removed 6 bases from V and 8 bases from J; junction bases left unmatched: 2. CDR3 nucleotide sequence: TGTGCCAGCAGGAACAGGGGGGAAGCTTTCTTT. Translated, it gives CASRNRGEAFF.

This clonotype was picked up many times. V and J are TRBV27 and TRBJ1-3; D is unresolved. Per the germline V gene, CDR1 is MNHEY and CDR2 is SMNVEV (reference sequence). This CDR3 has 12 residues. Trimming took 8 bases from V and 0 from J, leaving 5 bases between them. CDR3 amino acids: CASGGSGNTIYF. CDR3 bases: TGTGCCAGCGGAGGCTCTGGAAACACCATATATTTT.